The rows below give T cell receptor beta chains drawn from one sample of a study of regulatory dendritic cells for organ transplantation. Measured with immunoSEQ multiplex PCR; TCRdb has only the in-frame clones, and not every one. The sample shows about 11,000 clones, 75% of them seen only once. No antigens are known for them. The specimen was memory CD4+ T cells from blood cultured with regulatory dendritic cells. These receptors all stem from a human donor in good health. CDR3s include the opening cysteine and the closing phenylalanine or tryptophan. A D gene is named only where the DNA matches it firmly. Only some rows state a clone size, as once, few, many or a class for expanded clones.

TRBJ2-5,TRBV18,.,.,CASSPRGETQYF,TGTGCCAGCTCACCAAGGGGGGAGACCCAGTACTTC
TRBJ2-7,TRBV4-2,.,TRBD2,CASSPGLASSYEQYF,TGTGCCAGCAGCCCCGGACTAGCTAGCTCCTACGAGCAGTACTTC
TRBJ1-1,TRBV7-3,once,TRBD1,CASSDMDRGGTEAFF,TGTGCCAGCAGCGATATGGACAGGGGAGGGACTGAAGCTTTCTTT
TRBJ2-7,TRBV5-1,few,TRBD1,CASSTSGTGVREQYF,TGCGCCAGCAGTACCTCCGGGACAGGGGTAAGGGAGCAGTACTTC
TRBJ2-7,TRBV2,.,.,CASSFLGVYEQYF,TGTGCCAGCAGTTTCCTAGGGGTCTACGAGCAGTACTTC
TRBJ2-1,TRBV4-1,.,TRBD1,CASSQDNRGIAQFF,TGCGCCAGCAGCCAAGACAACAGGGGAATTGCGCAGTTCTTC
TRBJ1-5,TRBV23-1,few,.,CASSTTRTVNQPQHF,TGCGCCAGCAGTACAACCCGGACAGTCAATCAGCCCCAGCATTTT
TRBJ1-5,TRBV7-8,.,.,CASSKAGEGSNQPQHF,TGTGCCAGCAGCAAGGCAGGGGAAGGGAGCAATCAGCCCCAGCATTTT
TRBJ2-2,TRBV4-1,.,.,CASSQVFSTGELFF,TGCGCCAGCAGCCAAGTGTTCAGCACCGGGGAGCTGTTTTTT
TRBJ2-7,TRBV6-1,.,.,CASSLEGVRLYEQYF,TGTGCCAGCAGTCTCGAAGGGGTTCGACTCTACGAGCAGTACTTC
TRBJ1-5,TRBV18,.,TRBD1,CASSSGEIRGNNQPQHF,TGTGCCAGCTCCTCAGGGGAGATCAGGGGGAACAATCAGCCCCAGCATTTT